The T cell receptor (beta chain) under discussion was sequenced for a study of T cells in narcolepsy. Study-wide background: Healthy controls were enrolled alongside patients with narcolepsy type 1 or type 2. Points from the study as a whole: Autoreactive clone sequences were missing from some blood memory CD4+ repertoires.

A word on this clone: Its specificity is unknown.

Germline loops: CDR1 WSHSY, CDR2 SAAADI. V lost 0 bases to trimming and J lost 4 bases, with 15 bases between them. CDR3 length equals 16 residues. Sequencing used immunoSEQ multiplex PCR; TCRdb keeps in-frame clones, though not all of them. Among nearly 35,000 clones listed, around 80% were seen once. The material sequenced was memory (CD45RA-) CD4+ T cells from blood. The chain links TRBV10-2 to TRBJ1-2, with a possible D match to TRBD1 (5 bases). The receptor's source is a human donor in good health. The CDR3 region has the DNA TGCGCCAGCAGTGAGTCAACGGGGGGGTCCTTCTATGGCTACACCTTC. This encodes CASSESTGGSFYGYTF.